What follows describes a single TCR beta chain. Its antigen is unknown. These data originate in a study of T cells in Graves' hyperthyroidism and ophthalmopathy. Amplified TCR beta CDR3 regions derived from RNA transcripts. The TCR CDR3 first-round RT-PCR relied on the HTBI primer set. TCRdb used MiXCR to reprocess the multiplex PCR reads, holding one entry per CDR3 protein. The table shows about 600,000 distinct CDR3 sequences, with 15% to 20% occurring only once. General study results and limits: Peripheral blood also featured most of the thyroid clonotypes expanded above 0.001.

Germline CDR1 reads SQVTM; CDR2 reads ANQGSEA. The CDR3 is 16 amino acids. Trimming took 6 bases from V and 1 from J, leaving 18 bases between them. The diagnoses drew upon clinical symptoms, serum thyroxine and TRAb, thyroid ultrasound and orbital computed tomography. The PBMCs studied were ones that came from approximately 9.9 ml fresh peripheral blood. V usage is TRBV29-1 and J usage is TRBJ1-4; tentative D call: TRBD1 (6 bases). Sequences were obtained from blood. The TCR sequence derives from a woman aged 40 to 50 with Graves' ophthalmopathy. The CDR3 sequence: CSVMDSPMGTNEKLFF. CDR3 in DNA: TGCAGCGTCATGGACAGCCCGATGGGAACTAATGAAAAACTGTTTTTT.